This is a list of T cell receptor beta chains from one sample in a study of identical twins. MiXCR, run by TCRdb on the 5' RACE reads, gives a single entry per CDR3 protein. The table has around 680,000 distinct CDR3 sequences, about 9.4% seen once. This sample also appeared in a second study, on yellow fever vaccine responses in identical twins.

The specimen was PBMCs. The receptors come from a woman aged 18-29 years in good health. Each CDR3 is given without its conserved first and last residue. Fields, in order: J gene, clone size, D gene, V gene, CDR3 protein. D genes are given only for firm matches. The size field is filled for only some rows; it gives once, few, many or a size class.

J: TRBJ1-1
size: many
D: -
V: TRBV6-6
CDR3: ASSYIGAEAF

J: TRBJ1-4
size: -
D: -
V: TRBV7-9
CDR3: ASSRPYEKLF

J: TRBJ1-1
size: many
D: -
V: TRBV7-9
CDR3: ASSRQRNTEAF

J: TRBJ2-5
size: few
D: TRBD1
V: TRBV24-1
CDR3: ATSDHGGQGETQY

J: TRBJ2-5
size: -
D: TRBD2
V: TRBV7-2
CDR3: ASSFGGAIGETQY

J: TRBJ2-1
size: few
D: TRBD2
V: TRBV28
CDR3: ASSPQTSGRRNEQF

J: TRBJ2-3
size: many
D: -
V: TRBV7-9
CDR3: ASSSGSSTDTQY

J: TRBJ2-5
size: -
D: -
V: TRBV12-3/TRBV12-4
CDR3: ASSLRPGLQETQY

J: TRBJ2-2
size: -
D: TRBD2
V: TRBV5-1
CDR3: ASSPGGLAGVAGELF

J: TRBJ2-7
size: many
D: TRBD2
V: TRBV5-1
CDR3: ASSLGLAGFDEQY

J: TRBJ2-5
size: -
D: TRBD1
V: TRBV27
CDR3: ASSFIGQGAGETQY

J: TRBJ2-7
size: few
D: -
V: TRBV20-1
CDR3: SARDLGILLETYEQY

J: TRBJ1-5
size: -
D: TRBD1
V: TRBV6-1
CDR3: ASTHNRNTGDVRQPQH

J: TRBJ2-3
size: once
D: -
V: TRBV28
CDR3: ASMSGMVDTQY

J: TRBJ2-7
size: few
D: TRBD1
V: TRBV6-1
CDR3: ASSAHLGQNYEQY

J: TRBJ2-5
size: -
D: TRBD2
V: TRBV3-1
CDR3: ATSQDLLTSGDETQY

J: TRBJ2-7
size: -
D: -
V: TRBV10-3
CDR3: AISEGGGGYEQY

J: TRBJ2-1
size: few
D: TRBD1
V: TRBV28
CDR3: ASSSDRANVNEQF

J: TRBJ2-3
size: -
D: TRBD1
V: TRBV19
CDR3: ASRTGMSTDTQY

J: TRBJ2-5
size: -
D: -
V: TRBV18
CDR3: ASSPKQNQETQY

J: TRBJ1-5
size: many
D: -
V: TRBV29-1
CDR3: SVRTASNQPQH

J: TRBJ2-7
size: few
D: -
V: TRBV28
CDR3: ASSLGRTTYEQY

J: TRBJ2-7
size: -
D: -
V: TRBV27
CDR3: ASRIGRDEQY

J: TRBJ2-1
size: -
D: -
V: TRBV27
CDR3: ASSLWGSGPHEQF

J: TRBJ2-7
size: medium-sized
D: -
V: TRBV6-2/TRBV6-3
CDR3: ASSFARDEQY

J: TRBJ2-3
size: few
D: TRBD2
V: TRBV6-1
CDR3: ASSRLAGVLTDTQY

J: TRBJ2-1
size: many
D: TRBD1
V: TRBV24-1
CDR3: ATSDRTGGNNEQF

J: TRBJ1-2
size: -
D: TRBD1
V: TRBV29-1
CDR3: SAGQGYGYT

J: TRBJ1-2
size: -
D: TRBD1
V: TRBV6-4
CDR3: ASRARGGDGYT

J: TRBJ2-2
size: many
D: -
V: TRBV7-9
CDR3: ASSTAIRTANTGELF

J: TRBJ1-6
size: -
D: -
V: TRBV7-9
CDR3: ASSWGDNSPLH

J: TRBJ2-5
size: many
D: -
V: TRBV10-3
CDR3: AIRQGGREETQY

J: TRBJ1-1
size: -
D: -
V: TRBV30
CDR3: AWSDTGYAEAF

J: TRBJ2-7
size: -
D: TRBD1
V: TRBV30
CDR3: AWVGTGGYEQY

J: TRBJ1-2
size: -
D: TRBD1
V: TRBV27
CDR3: ASSYGPLGQGVPGYGYT

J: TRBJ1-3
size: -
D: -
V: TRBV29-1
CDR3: SASAKTGSGNTIY

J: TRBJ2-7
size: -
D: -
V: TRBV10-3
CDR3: AIMTAGASYEQY

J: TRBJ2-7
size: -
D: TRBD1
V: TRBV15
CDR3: ATSSNRDRDGEQY

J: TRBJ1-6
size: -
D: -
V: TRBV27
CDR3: ASSFGLSSYNSPLH

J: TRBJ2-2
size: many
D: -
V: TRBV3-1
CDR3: ASSGRVMTGARTGELF

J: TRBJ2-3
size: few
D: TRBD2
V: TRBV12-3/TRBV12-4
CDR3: ASMALAGMAPDTQY

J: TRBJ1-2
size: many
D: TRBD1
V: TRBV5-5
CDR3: ASSSGTGALAGYT

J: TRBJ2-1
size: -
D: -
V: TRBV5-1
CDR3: ASSLGTLVFISGEQF

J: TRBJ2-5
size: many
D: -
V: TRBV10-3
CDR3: AISENSRGETQY

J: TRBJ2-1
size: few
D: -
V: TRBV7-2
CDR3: ASSPKTAPNEQF

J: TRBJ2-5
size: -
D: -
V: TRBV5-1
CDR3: ASSTENRVQETQY

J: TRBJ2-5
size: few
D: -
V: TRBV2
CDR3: ASSEVVVGETQY

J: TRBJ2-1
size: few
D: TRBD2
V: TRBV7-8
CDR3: ASSPVAGGVYNEQF

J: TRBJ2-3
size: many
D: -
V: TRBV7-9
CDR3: ARPNLELRDTQY

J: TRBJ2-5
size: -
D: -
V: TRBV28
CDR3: ASRTGTSPETQY

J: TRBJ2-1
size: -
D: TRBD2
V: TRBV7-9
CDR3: ASRRGTETYNEQF

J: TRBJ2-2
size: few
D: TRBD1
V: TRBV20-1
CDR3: SARAGGQTNTGELF

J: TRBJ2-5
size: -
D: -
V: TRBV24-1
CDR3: ATSDGRQETQY

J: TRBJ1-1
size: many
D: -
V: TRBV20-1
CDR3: SARATENTEAF